What follows are 5 T cell receptor beta chains derived from one specimen sequenced in a study of identical twins. One entry per CDR3 protein, called by TCRdb with MiXCR from the 5' RACE reads. Here the sample spans about 660,000 distinct CDR3 sequences, under 9% being singletons. This sample was shared with a second study, whose subject was yellow fever vaccine responses in identical twins.

Source material: PBMCs. The source is a woman aged 18-30 years in good health.

This clonotype was observed a few times. The chain combines TRBV5-1 with TRBJ2-1; D is uncertain. Per the germline V gene, CDR1 is SGHRS and CDR2 is YFSETQ. This CDR3 comprises 14 residues. The ends were cut back, 3 bases at V and 6 bases at J, with 13 bases in the middle. In DNA form, the CDR3 reads TGCGCCAGCAGCTCTTACTCCAATCCCAATGAGCAGTTCTTC. This encodes CASSSYSNPNEQFF.

The chain has TRBV12-3 or TRBV12-4 and TRBJ1-3; D is undetermined. This CDR3 region has 12 residues. Trimming cost V 9 bases and J 5 bases, with 11 bases left between them. CDR3 in DNA: TGTGCCAGTTCTACGATCAGAAACACCATATATTTT. Its protein product is CASSTIRNTIYF.

The rearrangement uses TRBV9 and TRBJ2-7, with 8 bases that match TRBD2. Trimming cost V 3 bases and J 6 bases; bases outside gene matches: 8. The CDR3 is made up of 14 amino acids. In germline, CDR1 is SGDLS, CDR2 YYNGEE. For the CDR3, the DNA is TGTGCCAGCAGCGATGGACTAGCAACGGGCGAGCAGTACTTC. Translated: CASSDGLATGEQYF.

This clonotype was observed a few times. V gene TRBV7-9 combines with J gene TRBJ2-1; 12 bases line up with TRBD1. V was pared by 0 bases and J by 0 bases, with 12 bases of the junction left unmatched. The CDR3 spans 21 residues. CDR1 is SEHNR, CDR2 FQNEAQ, per germline (reference sequence). CDR3 DNA: TGTGCCAGCAGCTTAGCCCCGGGACAGGGGGCGTCGATTGGCTCCTACAATGAGCAGTTCTTC. It yields the protein CASSLAPGQGASIGSYNEQFF.

This clonotype turned up a few times. The rearrangement uses TRBV4-2 and TRBJ2-1, with TRBD2 matching over 13 bases. CDR1 is LGHNA and CDR2 is YNFKEQ in the germline V gene. V dropped 1 base and J dropped 9; count of bases not matched to a gene: 6. The CDR3 has 16 residues. The CDR3 nucleotides read TGTGCCAGCAGCCAAGGGACTAGCGGGAGTGTAAGTGAGCAGTTCTTC. Translated: CASSQGTSGSVSEQFF.